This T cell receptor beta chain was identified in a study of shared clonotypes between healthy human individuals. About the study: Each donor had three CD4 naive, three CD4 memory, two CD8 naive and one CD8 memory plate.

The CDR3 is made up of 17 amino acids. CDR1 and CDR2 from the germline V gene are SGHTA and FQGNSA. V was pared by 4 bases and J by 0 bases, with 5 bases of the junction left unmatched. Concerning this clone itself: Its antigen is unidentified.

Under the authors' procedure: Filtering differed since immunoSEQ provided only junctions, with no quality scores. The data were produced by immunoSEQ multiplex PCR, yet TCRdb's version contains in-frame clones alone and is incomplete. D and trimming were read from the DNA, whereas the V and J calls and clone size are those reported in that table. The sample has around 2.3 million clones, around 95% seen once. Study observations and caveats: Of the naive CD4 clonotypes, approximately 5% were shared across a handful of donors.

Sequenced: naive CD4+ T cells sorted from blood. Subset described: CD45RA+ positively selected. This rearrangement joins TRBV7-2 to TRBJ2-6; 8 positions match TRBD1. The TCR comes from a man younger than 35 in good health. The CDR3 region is CASSSTGVSSGANVLTF. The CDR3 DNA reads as TGTGCCAGCAGCTCGACAGGGGTTAGCTCTGGGGCCAACGTCCTGACTTTC.